This T cell receptor beta chain is drawn from a study of control samples from healthy donors and cancer patients. CDR1 and CDR2 from the germline V gene are SGHRS and YFSETQ. The CDR3 is 15 amino acids. Trimming pared 4 bases from V and 4 bases from J, leaving 17 bases between. Measured with immunoSEQ multiplex PCR; TCRdb has only the in-frame clones, and not every one. The table records under 200,000 clones, about 94% of them present only once. This sequence was found in a woman between 35 and 50 years old in good health. The chain recombines TRBV5-1 with TRBJ2-5; D possibly corresponds to TRBD1 (7 bases). Source material: blood. CDR3 amino acids: CASSPEGAGGETQYF. The CDR3 nucleotides read TGCGCCAGCAGCCCAGAGGGGGCCGGGGGAGAGACCCAGTACTTC. The full variable domain, with the rest looked up from reference TRBV5-1 and TRBJ2-5, is KAGVTQTPRYLIKTRGQQVTLSCSPISGHRSVSWYQQTPGQGLQFLFEYFSETQRNKGNFPGRFSGRQFSNSRSEMNVSTLELGDSALYLCASSPEGAGGETQYFGPGTRLLVL.